One T cell receptor beta chain is described in this entry. These data are taken from a study of blood T cell repertoires in COVID-19. Across the whole study: Sites in the United States, Italy and Spain provided acute and convalescent COVID-19 samples. The cDNA or gDNA used as material had been derived from T cells, B-cell-depleted T cells, or PBMCs.

The CDR3 runs to 13 residues. The V gene's germline CDR1 is SEHNR and CDR2 FQNEAQ (reference sequence). The J segment lost 6 bases and the V segment lost 5 bases, leaving 5 bases of the junction unmatched. Only in-frame clones appear in the TCRdb table, and some are missing; sequencing was by immunoSEQ multiplex PCR. The table includes a few hundred thousand clones, just over 85% detected once. Material: peripheral blood. The TCR comes from a young man who had recovered from COVID-19. The V and J genes are TRBV7-9 and TRBJ2-7, with TRBD1 identical over 9 bases. The CDR3 nucleotides read TGTGCCAGCAGCCCAACAGGGGGCGGCGAGCAGTACTTC. Encoded protein: CASSPTGGGEQYF.